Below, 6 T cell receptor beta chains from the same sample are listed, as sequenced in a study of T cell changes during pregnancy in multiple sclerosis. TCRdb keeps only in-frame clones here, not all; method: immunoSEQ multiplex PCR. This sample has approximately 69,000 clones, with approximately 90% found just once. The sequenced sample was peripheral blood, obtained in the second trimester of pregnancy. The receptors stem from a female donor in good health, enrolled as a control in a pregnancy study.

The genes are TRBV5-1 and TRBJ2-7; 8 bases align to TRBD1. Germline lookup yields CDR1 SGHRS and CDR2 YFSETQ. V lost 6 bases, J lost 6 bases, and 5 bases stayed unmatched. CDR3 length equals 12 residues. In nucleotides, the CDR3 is TGCGCCAGCATGACAGGGGACGGCGAGCAGTACTTC. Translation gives CASMTGDGEQYF.

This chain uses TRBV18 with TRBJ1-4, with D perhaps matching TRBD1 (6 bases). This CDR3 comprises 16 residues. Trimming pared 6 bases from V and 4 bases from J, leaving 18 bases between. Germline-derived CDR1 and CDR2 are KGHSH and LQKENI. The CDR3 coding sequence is TGTGCCAGCTCGCTCACCACAGGGAAACTTAATGAAAAACTGTTTTTT. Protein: CASSLTTGKLNEKLFF.

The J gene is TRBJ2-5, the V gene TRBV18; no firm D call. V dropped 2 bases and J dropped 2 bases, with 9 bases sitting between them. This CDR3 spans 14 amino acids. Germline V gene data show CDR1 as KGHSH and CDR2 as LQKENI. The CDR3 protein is CASSPSGRQETQYF. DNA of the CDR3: TGTGCCAGCTCACCATCAGGCAGACAAGAGACCCAGTACTTC.

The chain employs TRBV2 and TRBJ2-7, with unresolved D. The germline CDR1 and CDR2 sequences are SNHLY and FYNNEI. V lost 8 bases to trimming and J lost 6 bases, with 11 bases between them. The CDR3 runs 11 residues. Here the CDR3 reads CASYGLPEQYF. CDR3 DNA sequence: TGTGCCAGCTATGGCCTCCCCGAGCAGTACTTC.

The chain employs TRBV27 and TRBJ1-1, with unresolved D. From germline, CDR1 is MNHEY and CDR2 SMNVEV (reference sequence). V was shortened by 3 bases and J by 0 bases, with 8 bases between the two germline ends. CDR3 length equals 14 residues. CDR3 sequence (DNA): TGTGCCAGCAGTTTTCTAGGCATGAACACTGAAGCTTTCTTT. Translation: CASSFLGMNTEAFF.

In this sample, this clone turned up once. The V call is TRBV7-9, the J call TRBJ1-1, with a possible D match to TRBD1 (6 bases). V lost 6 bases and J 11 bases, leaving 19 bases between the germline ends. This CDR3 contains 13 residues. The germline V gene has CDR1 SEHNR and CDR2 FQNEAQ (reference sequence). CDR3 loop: CASSQTGTLGAFF. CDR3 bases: TGTGCCAGCAGTCAAACAGGGACCTTGGGCGCTTTCTTT.